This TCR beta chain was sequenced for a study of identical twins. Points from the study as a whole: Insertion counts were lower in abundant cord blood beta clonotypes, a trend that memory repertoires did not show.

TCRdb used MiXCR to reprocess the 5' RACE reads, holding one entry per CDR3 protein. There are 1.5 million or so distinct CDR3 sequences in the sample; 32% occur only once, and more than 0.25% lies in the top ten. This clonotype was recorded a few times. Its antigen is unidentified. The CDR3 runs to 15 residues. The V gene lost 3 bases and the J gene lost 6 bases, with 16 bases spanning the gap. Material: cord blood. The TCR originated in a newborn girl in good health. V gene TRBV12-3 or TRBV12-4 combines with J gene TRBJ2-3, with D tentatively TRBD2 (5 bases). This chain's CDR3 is CASSFGGPRADTQYF. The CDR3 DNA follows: TGTGCCAGCAGTTTTGGAGGCCCAAGGGCGGATACGCAGTATTTT.